The subject of this entry is one T cell receptor (beta chain). This CDR3 has 13 amino acids. Germline V gives CDR1 SGDLS, CDR2 YYNGEE. With 3 bases clipped from V and 6 bases from J, the junction kept 0 bases outside the gene matches. This specimen belongs to a study of shared clonotypes between healthy human individuals. TCRdb's table, derived via immunoSEQ multiplex PCR, lists solely in-frame clones and lacks some. The repertoire has 2 million to 2.5 million clones, 85% to 95% of them found once; the top ten carry about 0.36%. This chain connects TRBV9 to TRBJ2-3; 11 bases align to TRBD1. This sequence was found in a man younger than 35 in good health. Some clones in this sample may be carry-over from other donors' samples. The sequencing sample was made of naive CD4+ T cells from PBMCs. As to subset: CD45RA+ positively selected. This chain's CDR3 is CASSGTGGDTQYF. The CDR3 region has the DNA TGTGCCAGCAGCGGGACAGGGGGCGATACGCAGTATTTT.